This T cell receptor beta chain was sequenced in a study of T cells in Graves' hyperthyroidism and ophthalmopathy (dated by TCRdb to the late 2010s). About the investigation overall: Peripheral blood was collected at initial diagnosis, before any treatment. TCR V-J signatures able to tell the groups apart were searched for in a discovery cohort of some 97 patients, of whom under 45 had Graves' ophthalmopathy and around 58 had stable Graves' hyperthyroidism. The paper describes TCR Vbeta CDR3 sequencing of 140 or so peripheral blood samples, made up of about 41 ophthalmopathy patients, over 70 hyperthyroidism patients and 17 progressor patients. Whether ophthalmopathy could be predicted prospectively was tested in an independent validation cohort made up of approximately 19 hyperthyroidism patients plus 17 patients who later progressed to ophthalmopathy. Once sampling was done, hyperthyroidism patients were given methimazole at a starting dose of 30 mg daily, whereas ophthalmopathy patients were given high-dose intravenous methylprednisolone. For training and testing, the 100 or so patients in the discovery cohort were randomly divided in a 7:3 ratio. In several Graves' hyperthyroidism patients, the study also compared T-cell repertoires from thyroid tissue with T-cell repertoires from blood. On the study overall, not on this receptor specifically: In validation, the model predicted progression to ophthalmopathy with approximately 70% sensitivity and approximately 78% specificity, a median of around 6.6 months before onset. In cross-validation, a model built on a 13 V-J signature told ophthalmopathy apart from stable hyperthyroidism with 85% to 90% sensitivity and approximately 84% specificity, and in testing the same model reached 80%/75%. Most expanded thyroid clonotypes (frequency above 0.001) were also detected in blood, suggesting blood repertoires may reflect thyroid immune responses. Sample size was not statistically predetermined, and investigators were not blinded to group allocation.

The V end loses 3 bases and the J end loses 3 bases, and a stretch of 9 bases separates them. The germline V gene (reference sequence) sets CDR1 to DFQATT and CDR2 to SNEGSKA. Its CDR3 holds 12 amino acids, cysteine through phenylalanine. Kept here is only the CDR3 DNA, which spans 36 bases and is read in frame from base 1. Amplification of TCR beta CDR3 regions was carried out from RNA transcripts. For the first round of RT-PCR on the TCR CDR3, the HTBI primer set was used together with the Qiagen OneStep RT-PCR kit. Libraries were constructed in a second round of multiplex PCR, after which size selection and purification were performed. Libraries were sequenced paired-end with 100 bp reads on an Illumina HiSeq2000. The authors' analysis ran thus. SOAPnuke was used to process the raw data, removing reads that contained adapters or uncalled bases, had a mean Phred below 15, or lacked an exact match to the constant primer or identifier. COPE v1.2.5 was used to merge high-quality paired reads, and clonotypes were defined as unique nucleotide sequences. MiTCR v1.1 was used to align clonotypes to the IMGT TRBV, TRBD and TRBJ reference segments. Only V-J combinations with frequency above 0.0001, covering about 99% of repertoires, were analysed. A TCS score was defined as the ratio of F50 (clonal expansion) to E x V (chaos), with BLOSUM62-based TCRdist applied between CDR3 peptides within each V-J. Welch's t-statistics and random forest reduced 500 to 650 V-J features to 13, which were used in a naive Bayes classifier (R e1071). Clones were called with MiXCR by TCRdb after fastp trimmed the public reads at Q25, and only in-frame beta chains were retained. Each record represents a unique CDR3 protein, reported with the most common genes and DNA among its rows. What appears here as the V and J calls and clone size reflects TCRdb's work, not the paper's. The sample contains a few hundred thousand distinct CDR3 sequences, less than 20% of them found a single time. Around 7.7% of the sample goes to the ten largest clones.

Stable Graves' hyperthyroidism was defined as the absence of progression to ophthalmopathy over 18 months of follow-up. Hyperthyroidism patients were newly diagnosed, had a disease duration of under 2 months, and were aged 18 to 65 years. Any patient with an uncontrolled infection, another autoimmune disease, pregnancy or lactation was excluded. Clinical symptoms, serum thyroxine and TRAb, thyroid ultrasound, and orbital computed tomography formed the basis for the diagnoses. PBMCs were separated from roughly 9.6 ml of fresh peripheral blood using Ficoll-Paque density gradient centrifugation. Total RNA was extracted using Trizol reagent, and RNA quality was assessed on an Agilent 2100 Bioanalyzer. This clonotype came up many times. No antigen is known for it. No base qualities exist here, and no much larger clone lies one base off it.

This receptor was obtained from a woman under 30 with Graves' hyperthyroidism. Sequenced material: blood. The chain employs TRBV20-1 and TRBJ2-7; no D gene can be assigned with confidence. The nucleotides read TGCAGTGCTAGTTCCAGGATCTACGAGCAGTACTTC. This encodes CSASSRIYEQYF.